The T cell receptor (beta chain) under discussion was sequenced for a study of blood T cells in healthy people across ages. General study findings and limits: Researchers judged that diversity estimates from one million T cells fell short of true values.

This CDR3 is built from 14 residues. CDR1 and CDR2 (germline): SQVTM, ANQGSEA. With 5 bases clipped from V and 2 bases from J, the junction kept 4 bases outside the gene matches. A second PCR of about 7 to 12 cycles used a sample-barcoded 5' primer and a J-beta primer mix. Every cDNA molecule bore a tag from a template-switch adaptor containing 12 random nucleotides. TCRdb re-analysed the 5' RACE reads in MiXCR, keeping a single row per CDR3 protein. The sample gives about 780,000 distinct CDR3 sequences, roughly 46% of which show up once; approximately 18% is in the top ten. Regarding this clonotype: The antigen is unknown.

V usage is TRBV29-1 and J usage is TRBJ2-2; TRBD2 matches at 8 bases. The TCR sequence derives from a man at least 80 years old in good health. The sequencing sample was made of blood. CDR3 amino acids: CSVRLALNTGELFF. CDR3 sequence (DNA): TGCAGCGTTCGACTAGCGCTAAACACCGGGGAGCTGTTTTTT.